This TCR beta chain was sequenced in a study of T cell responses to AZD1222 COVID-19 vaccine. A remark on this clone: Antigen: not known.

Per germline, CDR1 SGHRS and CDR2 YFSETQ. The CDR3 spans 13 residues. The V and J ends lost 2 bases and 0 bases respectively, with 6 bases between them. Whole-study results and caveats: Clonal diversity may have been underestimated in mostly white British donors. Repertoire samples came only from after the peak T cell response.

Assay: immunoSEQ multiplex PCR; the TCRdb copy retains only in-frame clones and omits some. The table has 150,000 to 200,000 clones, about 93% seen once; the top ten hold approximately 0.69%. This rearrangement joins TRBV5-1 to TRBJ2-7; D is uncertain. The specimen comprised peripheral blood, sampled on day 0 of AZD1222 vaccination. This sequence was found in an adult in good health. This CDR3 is CASSLASSYEQYF. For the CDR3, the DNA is TGCGCCAGCAGCTTAGCCAGCTCCTACGAGCAGTACTTC.